This T cell receptor (beta chain) stems from a study of T cell responses to AZD1222 COVID-19 vaccine. The assay was immunoSEQ multiplex PCR, and TCRdb's table has in-frame clones only and misses some. The profile shows about 100,000 clones, approximately 91% of them singletons. Whole-study findings and limits: Researchers report vaccine-associated CD4 TCRs spanning spike, with dominance at 160-218 and 743-854.

Concerning this clone: Its antigen is unidentified.

The V gene's germline CDR1 is MDHEN and CDR2 SYDVKM. The CDR3 loop spans 13 amino acids. Deletions cut 2 bases from V and 5 bases from J, with 9 bases between. Second-dose recipients at about 4 or about 12 weeks were treated as one pooled group. This TCR was recovered from an adult who received the AZD1222 COVID-19 vaccine. This chain joins TRBV28 and TRBJ1-2; D not resolved. Sequenced material: peripheral blood, taken 28 days after the second AZD1222 dose. DNA of the CDR3: TGTGCCAGCAGTTTAGTCGGAGGGTATGGCTACACCTTC. Encoded protein: CASSLVGGYGYTF.